This T cell receptor (beta chain) comes out of a study of blood T cell repertoires in COVID-19 (dated by TCRdb to about 2020). With respect to the entire study: The collaborator samples originated in the United States, Italy and Spain and spanned the acute and convalescent phases of COVID-19. The dataset comprised deeply sampled blood TCRbeta repertoires from subjects exposed to, actively infected with, or recovered from COVID-19. Samples were obtained from the ongoing ImmuneRACE study (first 160 participants) and from 1,254 subjects provided by 6 global collaborators. A freely available public database, intended as a resource for researchers studying the immune response to SARS-CoV-2, is where the repertoires were released. The material from the prospective study consisted of cDNA or gDNA derived from T cells, B-cell-depleted T cells, or PBMCs. Where available, HLA class I and class II types were taken from metadata supplied by the sample provider and were not determined by assay-based typing. A de-identified subject ID, COVID-19 status, age in years and sex were almost always included in the sample metadata. Overall study results and their limits: The quantity of clinical and demographic metadata differed by source and by participant and was supplied without curation.

The collaborating institutions used their own protocols to collect whole blood in K2EDTA tubes. For TCRbeta analysis, collaborators shipped samples as frozen whole blood, isolated PBMCs, or DNA extracted from either of those sample types. Concerning this clone: No antigen is known for it. The record has no base qualities; no much larger clone is one base away.

The immunoSEQ Assay, a bias-controlled multiplex PCR, was used to amplify TCRbeta CDR3 regions from genomic DNA. In the source study's methods: The number of nucleated cells in each sample was estimated by amplification of reference gene primers within the assay. Sequence reads were collapsed and filtered to measure the absolute abundance of every unique TCRbeta CDR3 rearrangement. For each sample, productive Simpson clonality was calculated as the square root of Simpson's diversity index across productive rearrangements. TCRdb retrieved this table from immuneACCESS and kept in-frame rearrangements only. Not all clones are present; in checked studies, unresolved V genes account for under half, and no reason is known for the remainder. The V and J calls and clone size are taken from that table; D and trimming were inferred from the DNA. The table for this sample lists approximately 240,000 clones; around four fifths of them were counted only once. 4% of the sample belongs to the ten largest clones.

Unmatched junction bases come to 10, with V trimmed by 4 bases and J by 6 bases. CDR1 KGHSH and CDR2 LQKENI are derived from the germline V gene. Measured from the cysteine to the phenylalanine, the CDR3 is 15 residues long. Just CDR3 DNA is preserved here, 45 bases in frame from base 1. The V and J genes are TRBV18 and TRBJ2-3; 7 middle bases align to TRBD1. The receptor's source is a man aged 50 to 60 with acute or convalescent COVID-19. Input material: peripheral blood. The DNA reads as follows: TGTGCCAGCTCACTTGAATCGACAGGGTCCGATACGCAGTATTTT. Translated, this gives CASSLESTGSDTQYF.